Listed below are T cell receptor beta chains from one sample, sequenced in a study of tissue T cells after allogeneic stem cell transplantation. The data were produced by immunoSEQ multiplex PCR, yet TCRdb's version contains in-frame clones alone and is incomplete. The sample lists 42,000 or so clones; around 90% were seen once. The specimen was blood, collected before transplantation. The receptor set was obtained from a woman aged 35 to 70 who later had graft-versus-host disease after an allogeneic stem cell transplant. Both conserved end residues are part of each CDR3. D genes are given only for firm matches. Rows give clone size only sometimes, using once, few, many, or a class for an expanded clone.

>TRBV6-5|NA|NA|TRBJ1-1
TGTGCCAGCAGGAGCCTGTCCCGGAACACTGAAGCTTTCTTT
CASRSLSRNTEAFF
>TRBV3-1/TRBV3-2|NA|NA|TRBJ1-2
TGTGCCAGCAGCCCGACAGGCCGGATAGGCTACACCTTC
CASSPTGRIGYTF
>TRBV10-1|NA|NA|TRBJ2-1
TGCGCCAGCACCGAGGATAGGGATTCGGAGCAGTTCTTC
CASTEDRDSEQFF
>TRBV19|NA|NA|TRBJ1-3
TGTGCCAGTAGTATAGGGGCCTCGGGGGCAGGAAACACCATATATTTT
CASSIGASGAGNTIYF
>TRBV11-2|NA|NA|TRBJ1-1
TGTGCCAGCAGCTTAGTCCAGAACACTGAAGCTTTCTTT
CASSLVQNTEAFF
>TRBV28|NA|NA|TRBJ1-1
TGTGCCAGCAGTTTATGGGGTCCTGAAGCTTTCTTT
CASSLWGPEAFF
>TRBV6-5|NA|NA|TRBJ1-1
TGTGCCAGCAGTTACTCGAACACTGAAGCTTTCTTT
CASSYSNTEAFF
>TRBV14|NA|once|TRBJ2-2
TGTGCCAGCAGCGAGCAGCCCTCGAACACCGGGGAGCTGTTTTTT
CASSEQPSNTGELFF
>TRBV6-2/TRBV6-3|NA|once|TRBJ2-3
TGTGCCAGCAGTTACCCGACCGCTCGGAGGCATTTGGATACGCAGTATTTT
CASSYPTARRHLDTQYF
>TRBV5-1|TRBD2|NA|TRBJ2-1
TGCGCCAGCAGTTCCCTCGCGGGAGACAATGAGCAGTTCTTC
CASSSLAGDNEQFF
>TRBV6-5|NA|NA|TRBJ1-3
TGTGCCAGCAGCAGCGACAGGTTCTCTGGAAACACCATATATTTT
CASSSDRFSGNTIYF
>TRBV24-1|TRBD2|NA|TRBJ2-2
TGTGCCACCAGGCGAGGCGGGAGCACCGGGGAGCTGTTTTTT
CATRRGGSTGELFF
>TRBV6-2/TRBV6-3|NA|NA|TRBJ1-5
TGTGCCAGCAGCCCAGACAGGTTGGCCCAGCATTTT
CASSPDRLAQHF
>TRBV6-2/TRBV6-3|TRBD2|NA|TRBJ2-1
TGTGCCAGCAGTCCCGGGACTAGTTTCTACAATGAGCAGTTCTTC
CASSPGTSFYNEQFF
>TRBV7-2|TRBD2|NA|TRBJ2-1
TGTGCCAGCAGCTTCGGCCTAGCGGGAGGAGGTGAGCAGTTCTTC
CASSFGLAGGGEQFF
>TRBV15|TRBD2|NA|TRBJ2-7
TGTGCCACCAGCCTACAGGAGGGACTAGTGGACTTC
CATSLQEGLVDF
>TRBV28|NA|NA|TRBJ2-2
TGTGCCAGCACCCCCCGGCGGGCTCGAAACACCGGGGAGCTGTTTTTT
CASTPRRARNTGELFF
>TRBV5-4|TRBD1|NA|TRBJ2-7
TGTGCCAGCAGTTTTAGTCCGGGACAGGCGAATCCGGTCGGCGAGCAGTACTTC
CASSFSPGQANPVGEQYF
>TRBV18|NA|NA|TRBJ2-7
TGTGCCAGCTCACCACCGGAGGGGGGCTACGAGCAGTACTTC
CASSPPEGGYEQYF
>TRBV6-2/TRBV6-3|NA|few|TRBJ1-4
TGTGCCAGCAGTTACGGCAGGAATACCGAAAAACTGTTTTTT
CASSYGRNTEKLFF
>TRBV21-1|NA|NA|TRBJ2-1
TGTGCCAGCAGCAAAGCGCTAACGTGGTTCGGTAATGAGCAGTTCTTC
CASSKALTWFGNEQFF
>TRBV30|TRBD1|NA|TRBJ1-3
TGTGCCTGGAGGGACAGGGCACGCTCTGGAAACACCATATATTTT
CAWRDRARSGNTIYF
>TRBV3-1/TRBV3-2|NA|NA|TRBJ1-6
TGTGCCAGCAGCCAAGGACGGCAGTATTATAATTCACCCCTCCACTTT
CASSQGRQYYNSPLHF
>TRBV6-2/TRBV6-3|NA|NA|TRBJ1-2
TGTGCCAGCAGTCCCCTCGAGGGCAGGGTCGGCTATGGCTACACCTTC
CASSPLEGRVGYGYTF
>TRBV30|TRBD1|NA|TRBJ1-1
TGTGCCCAAGGGAGGGGGCGGAAGGACACTGAAGCTTTCTTT
CAQGRGRKDTEAFF
>TRBV7-2|NA|NA|TRBJ2-6
TGTGCCAGCAGCTCTGGGGGAGGCGGGGCCAACGTCCTGACTTTC
CASSSGGGGANVLTF
>TRBV7-9|TRBD1|NA|TRBJ2-3
TGTGCCAGCAGCGGGTGGGCGGGGGGACAGGGGCCAGATACGCAGTATTTT
CASSGWAGGQGPDTQYF
>TRBV11-2|NA|once|TRBJ1-6
TGTGCCAGCAGTGTGGCAGCCACCATCTATAATTCACCCCTCCACTTT
CASSVAATIYNSPLHF
>TRBV4-1|NA|few|TRBJ2-7
TGCGCCAGCAGCCAACTCACAGGGTCGAACGAGCAGTACTTC
CASSQLTGSNEQYF
>TRBV9|NA|NA|TRBJ1-2
TGTGCCAGCAGCGCCTACGTGGGAGGTAACTATGGCTACACCTTC
CASSAYVGGNYGYTF